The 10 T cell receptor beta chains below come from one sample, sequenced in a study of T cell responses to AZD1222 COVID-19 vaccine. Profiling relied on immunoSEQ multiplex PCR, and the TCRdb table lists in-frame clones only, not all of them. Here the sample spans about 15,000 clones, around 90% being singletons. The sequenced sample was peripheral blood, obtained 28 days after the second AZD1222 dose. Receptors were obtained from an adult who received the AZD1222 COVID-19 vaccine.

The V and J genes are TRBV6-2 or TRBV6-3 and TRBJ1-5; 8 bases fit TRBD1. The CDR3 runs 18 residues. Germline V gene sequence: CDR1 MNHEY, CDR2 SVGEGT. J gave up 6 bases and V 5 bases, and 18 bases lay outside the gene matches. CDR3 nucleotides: TGTGCCAGCAGTAGCTATTCAGGGGGCATGGCTCGAATTCAGCCCCAGCATTTT. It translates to CASSSYSGGMARIQPQHF.

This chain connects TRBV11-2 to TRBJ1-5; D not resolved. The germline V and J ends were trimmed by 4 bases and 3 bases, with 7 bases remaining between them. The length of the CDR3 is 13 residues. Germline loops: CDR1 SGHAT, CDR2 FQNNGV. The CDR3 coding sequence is TGTGCCAGCAGCTCGGACCTCAATCAGCCCCAGCATTTT. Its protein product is CASSSDLNQPQHF.

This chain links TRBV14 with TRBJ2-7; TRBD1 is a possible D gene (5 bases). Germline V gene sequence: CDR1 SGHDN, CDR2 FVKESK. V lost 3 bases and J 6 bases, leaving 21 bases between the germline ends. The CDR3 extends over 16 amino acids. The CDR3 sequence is CASSHSTLQGIGEQYF. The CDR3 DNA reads TGTGCCAGCAGCCACTCGACCCTTCAGGGAATTGGCGAGCAGTACTTC.

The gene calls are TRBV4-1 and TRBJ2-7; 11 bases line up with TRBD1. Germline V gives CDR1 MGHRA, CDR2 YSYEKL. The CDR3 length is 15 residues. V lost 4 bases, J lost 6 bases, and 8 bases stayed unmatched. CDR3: CASSPIGQGAGEQYF. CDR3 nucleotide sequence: TGCGCCAGCAGCCCCATAGGACAGGGGGCAGGCGAGCAGTACTTC.

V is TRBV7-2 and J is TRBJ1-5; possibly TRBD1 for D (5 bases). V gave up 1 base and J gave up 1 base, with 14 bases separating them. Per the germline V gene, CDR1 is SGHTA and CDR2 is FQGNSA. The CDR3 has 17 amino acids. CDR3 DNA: TGTGCCAGCAGCTTAGTGGGAGGGGCACTCAGCAATCAGCCCCAGCATTTT. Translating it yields CASSLVGGALSNQPQHF.

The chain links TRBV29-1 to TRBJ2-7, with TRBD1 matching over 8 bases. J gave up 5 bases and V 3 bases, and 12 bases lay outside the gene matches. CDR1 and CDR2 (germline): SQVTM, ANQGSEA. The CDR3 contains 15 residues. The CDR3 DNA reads TGCAGCGTTGACGGGCAGGGGGCGCATTTCAACGAGCAGTACTTC. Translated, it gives CSVDGQGAHFNEQYF.

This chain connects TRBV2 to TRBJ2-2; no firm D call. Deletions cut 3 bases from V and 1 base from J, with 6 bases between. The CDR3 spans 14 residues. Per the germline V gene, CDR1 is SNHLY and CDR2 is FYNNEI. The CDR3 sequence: CASSEELNTGELFF. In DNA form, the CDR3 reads TGTGCCAGCAGTGAGGAGCTGAACACCGGGGAGCTGTTTTTT.

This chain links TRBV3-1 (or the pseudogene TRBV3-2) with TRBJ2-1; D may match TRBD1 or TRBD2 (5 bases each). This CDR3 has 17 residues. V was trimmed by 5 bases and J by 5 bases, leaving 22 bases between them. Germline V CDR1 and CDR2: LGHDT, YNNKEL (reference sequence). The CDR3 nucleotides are TGTGCCAGCAGCGCCCGTGGGTCACGGGGCCTCCACAATGAGCAGTTCTTC. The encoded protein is CASSARGSRGLHNEQFF.

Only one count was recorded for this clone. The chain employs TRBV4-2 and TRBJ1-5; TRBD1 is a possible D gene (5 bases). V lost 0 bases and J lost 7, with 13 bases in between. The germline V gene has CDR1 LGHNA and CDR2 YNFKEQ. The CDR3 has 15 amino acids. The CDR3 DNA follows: TGTGCCAGCAGCCAAGATCTTTCAGGGAAGCAGCCCCAGCATTTT. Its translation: CASSQDLSGKQPQHF.

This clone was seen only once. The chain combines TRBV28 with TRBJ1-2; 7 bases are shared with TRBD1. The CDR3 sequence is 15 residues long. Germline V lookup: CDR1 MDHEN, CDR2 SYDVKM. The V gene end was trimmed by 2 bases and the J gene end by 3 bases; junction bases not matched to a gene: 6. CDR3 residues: CASSLNQGDDYGYTF. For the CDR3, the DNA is TGTGCCAGCAGTTTAAACCAGGGGGATGACTATGGCTACACCTTC.